This TCR beta chain was observed in a study of T cell clonality in common variable immunodeficiency. Each donor provided roughly 5 to 8 ml of heparinized whole blood. This clone was detected many times. The read ends 3 residues early relative to the CDR3; the germline J gene fills the gap. CVID and control samples used equivalent genomic DNA input. Method: immunoSEQ multiplex PCR; TCRdb's copy keeps in-frame clones and lacks some. Altogether 50,000 to 60,000 clones were found in the sample, and no singletons occur. V was pared by 3 bases and J by 5 bases, with 4 bases of the junction left unmatched. The CDR3 runs to 14 residues. In germline, CDR1 is LNHDA, CDR2 SQIVND (reference sequence).

The sequenced sample consisted of peripheral blood mononuclear cells. The TCR originated in a person aged 18 to 69 in good health. This chain connects TRBV19 to TRBJ2-7, with 10 bases fitting TRBD1. The CDR3 bases that were read are TGTGCCAGTAGTATGGGACAGGGGATTGACGAG. Its protein is CASSMGQGIDE. The whole CDR3 reads CASSMGQGIDEQYF. Full variable domain (outside the CDR3, taken from reference TRBV19 and TRBJ2-7): DGGITQSPKYLFRKEGQNVTLSCEQNLNHDAMYWYRQDPGQGLRLIYYSQIVNDFQKGDIAEGYSVSREKKESFPLTVTSAQKNPTAFYLCASSMGQGIDEQYFGPGTRLTVT.